This T cell receptor beta chain was captured in a study of blood T cell repertoires in COVID-19. Study details: Sites across the United States, Italy and Spain contributed samples from acute and convalescent COVID-19.

This CDR3 is 14 amino acids long. The germline V and J ends were trimmed by 4 bases and 7 bases, with 12 bases remaining between them. CDR1 and CDR2 (germline): SGDLS, YYNGEE. Authors' processing steps: Scientists estimated how many nucleated cells there were by amplifying reference gene primers. Profiled with immunoSEQ multiplex PCR; TCRdb holds only in-frame clones, not every one. Clone size and the V and J calls come from that table; the DNA yielded D and trimming. Of under 200,000 clones in the sample, around four fifths are singletons; the top ten hold 3.5% to 4%. The study recruited people aged 18 to 89 years across around 24 US areas. Assignments of participants to cohorts depended upon their own reported clinical history.

The rearrangement joins TRBV9 to TRBJ1-6; D is uncertain. The sequenced sample consisted of PBMCs or T cells enriched from blood (not recorded which). This sequence was found in a woman between 50 and 59 years old in a cohort exposed to, infected with or recovered from COVID-19 (not recorded which). The DNA for the CDR3 is TGTGCCAGCAGCCCCCCGAGGGTGAATTCACCCCTCCACTTT. Its protein product is CASSPPRVNSPLHF.